This is a list of T cell receptor beta chains from one sample in a study of vaccination effects on CD4 cells after COVID-19. No antigens are known for them. The method was immunoSEQ multiplex PCR; TCRdb's version includes in-frame clones alone and lacks a portion of them. The data hold 20,000 to 30,000 clones, with about 77% observed a single time. The specimen was CD4+ T cells from PBMCs cultured with HCoV-NL63 spike peptides, collected before COVID-19 vaccination. All receptors come from a human donor who had a prior SARS-CoV-2 infection. The CDR3 runs from the conserved cysteine through the conserved F or W. Each record gives: V gene, J gene, D gene, clone size, CDR3 DNA, CDR3 protein. The D gene is left open where the match is weak. The listing skips clone size in some rows; elsewhere it reads once, few, many or a size class.

>TRBV30|TRBJ2-5|NA|NA
TGTGCCTGGAGTTCTGTGGAGACCCAGTACTTC
CAWSSVETQYF
>TRBV10-3|TRBJ2-7|NA|NA
TGTGCCATCAGTGAGTCGATTTACGTTGCGCAGTACTTC
CAISESIYVAQYF
>TRBV19|TRBJ1-4|NA|NA
TGTGCCAGTAGTATGTTGGCCGTCGAAAAACTGTTTTTT
CASSMLAVEKLFF
>TRBV4-3|TRBJ2-2|TRBD2|NA
TGCGCCAGCAGCGGAAAATCGGGACTACCGGGCGGGGAGCTGTTTTTT
CASSGKSGLPGGELFF
>TRBV11-3|TRBJ2-7|NA|NA
TGTGCCAGCAGCTTAGATTCATCGGGGAACTACGAGCAGTACTTC
CASSLDSSGNYEQYF
>TRBV7-2|TRBJ2-5|NA|NA
TGTGCCAGCAGCTTACAAGAGACCCAGTACTTC
CASSLQETQYF
>TRBV9|TRBJ2-7|TRBD1|NA
TGTGCCAGCAGCGCCGGGACAGGGTGGTCCTACGAGCAGTACTTC
CASSAGTGWSYEQYF
>TRBV18|TRBJ1-1|NA|NA
TGTGCCAGCTCACCCGCGGCAGGGGTCGACACTGAAGCTTTCTTT
CASSPAAGVDTEAFF
>TRBV20-1|TRBJ1-2|NA|NA
TGCAGTGCTAGTGAACCCCACACCTTC
CSASEPHTF
>TRBV9|TRBJ1-3|NA|NA
TGTGCCAGCAGCGTAGAGAACAGGGGAAACACCATATATTTT
CASSVENRGNTIYF
>TRBV12-3/TRBV12-4|TRBJ2-1|NA|once
TGTGCCAGCAGCCCAGATTATGAGCAGTTCTTC
CASSPDYEQFF
>TRBV5-1|TRBJ2-5|TRBD2|NA
TGCGCCAGCAGCCCGCCTACCGGGGGGCAAGAGACCCAGTACTTC
CASSPPTGGQETQYF
>TRBV9|TRBJ2-1|NA|few
TGTGCCAGCAGCGTTGACTCCTACAATGAGCAGTTCTTC
CASSVDSYNEQFF
>TRBV5-1|TRBJ1-3|NA|NA
TGCGCCAGCAGCTGGGGGGACGGTTCCTCTGGAAACACCATATATTTT
CASSWGDGSSGNTIYF
>TRBV7-9|TRBJ1-6|NA|few
TGTGCCAGCAGGGGGACTGATTCACCCCTCCACTTT
CASRGTDSPLHF
>TRBV18|TRBJ2-5|NA|once
TGTGCCAGCTCACCCCAGGGCCGGGGGCAAGAGACCCAGTACTTC
CASSPQGRGQETQYF
>TRBV5-8|TRBJ1-5|NA|NA
TGTGCCAGCAGCTTGTTCACCGGGCCCCAGCATTTT
CASSLFTGPQHF
>TRBV19|TRBJ1-5|NA|NA
TGTGCCAGCGTGGGAGGGAGGGGCAATCAGCCCCAGCATTTT
CASVGGRGNQPQHF
>TRBV9|TRBJ2-1|NA|NA
TGTGCCAGCAGCGTACGCGGTAGCTCCTACAATGAGCAGTTCTTC
CASSVRGSSYNEQFF
>TRBV10-1|TRBJ2-6|TRBD2|NA
TGCGCCAGCAGTGAAGATTCTTACGCGCTAGCGGGAGATGGGGCCAACGTCCTGACTTTC
CASSEDSYALAGDGANVLTF
>TRBV18|TRBJ1-2|NA|NA
TGTGCCAGCTCCCCCGGAGGGCCATACGATGGCTACACCTTC
CASSPGGPYDGYTF
>TRBV4-1|TRBJ2-7|TRBD1|NA
TGCGCCAGCAGCCAAGACCCAGGGGGCGACTACGAGCAGTACTTC
CASSQDPGGDYEQYF
>TRBV19|TRBJ1-5|NA|NA
TGTGCCAGTAAGGATACAGATTATAGCAATCAGCCCCAGCATTTT
CASKDTDYSNQPQHF
>TRBV3-1/TRBV3-2|TRBJ1-6|TRBD1|NA
TGTGCCAGCAGCCAATACCCGCGACAGGGGGATTATAATTCACCCCTCCACTTT
CASSQYPRQGDYNSPLHF
>TRBV11-3|TRBJ2-1|NA|NA
TGTGCCAGCAGCTTAGAGCGCTACAATGAGCAGTTCTTC
CASSLERYNEQFF
>TRBV11-3|TRBJ2-2|TRBD2|NA
TGTGCCAGCAGTCTGGGGGGAGGGCTTCCAACCGGGGAGCTGTTTTTT
CASSLGGGLPTGELFF
>TRBV5-1|TRBJ1-6|TRBD1|NA
TGCGCCAGCAGCTTGGGTCCGGACAGGGGTAATTCACCCCTCCACTTT
CASSLGPDRGNSPLHF
>TRBV6-2/TRBV6-3|TRBJ2-1|NA|NA
TGTGCCAGCAGTTTCCGTCAAGGGGGGCAGTTCTTC
CASSFRQGGQFF
>TRBV29-1|TRBJ1-2|NA|NA
TGCAGCGTCACAAACCCTTTCCTAGGAGGGAACTATGGCTACACCTTC
CSVTNPFLGGNYGYTF
>TRBV3-1/TRBV3-2|TRBJ2-2|NA|NA
TGTGCCAGCAGCCTATTGAACACCGGGGAGCTGTTTTTT
CASSLLNTGELFF
>TRBV5-6|TRBJ1-2|NA|NA
TGTGCCAGCAGCCTGCCGGGACCAGCTAACTATGGCTACACCTTC
CASSLPGPANYGYTF
>TRBV5-1|TRBJ2-2|NA|once
TGCGCCAGCAGCTTGGGAGCGGGCGAGAACACCGGGGAGCTGTTTTTT
CASSLGAGENTGELFF
>TRBV5-8|TRBJ2-3|NA|NA
TGTGCCAGCAGCTTCGACCTAGGAGCCTCAGATACGCAGTATTTT
CASSFDLGASDTQYF
>TRBV14|TRBJ2-3|NA|NA
TGTGCCAGCAGCCTGTACCTTAATGCGCAGTATTTT
CASSLYLNAQYF
>TRBV11-3|TRBJ2-3|NA|NA
TGTGCCAGCAGCCGCCCGGCGACAGGACCCACAGATACGCAGTATTTT
CASSRPATGPTDTQYF
>TRBV5-1|TRBJ2-5|TRBD2|NA
TGCGCCAGCAGCTTGGGAGCGGGAGGGCCAGAGACCCAGTACTTC
CASSLGAGGPETQYF
>TRBV6-6|TRBJ2-5|TRBD2|NA
TGTGCCAGCAAGAGGCCACTAGCGGGGGGAGAGACCCAGTACTTC
CASKRPLAGGETQYF
>TRBV7-8|TRBJ2-1|TRBD2|NA
TGTGCCAGCAGCTTAGGATCTAGCGGGAGTTACAATGAGCAGTTCTTC
CASSLGSSGSYNEQFF
>TRBV9|TRBJ2-5|TRBD2|NA
TGTGCCAGCAGCCCCCTAGCGGGAGAGGGGCAGACCCAGTACTTC
CASSPLAGEGQTQYF
>TRBV2|TRBJ1-3|TRBD1|NA
TGTGCCACCACCCGGGAGGGGGCGAAGGGAAACACCATATATTTT
CATTREGAKGNTIYF